A selection of T cell receptor beta chains follows, all from one sample in a study of cytomegalovirus exposure and HLA in healthy donors. TCRdb's copy holds only in-frame clones and misses some; the assay was immunoSEQ multiplex PCR. The table has approximately 74,000 clones, approximately 75% seen once. The specimen sequenced was PBMCs. The source of these receptors is a middle-aged woman in good health and CMV-seronegative. Both conserved end residues are part of each CDR3. A D gene is named only where the DNA matches it firmly.

TRBJ2-7,-,15,TRBV28,CASSLRSGTYLGQYF
TRBJ2-5,-,11,TRBV20-1,CSAKPTETQYF
TRBJ1-5,-,14,TRBV15,CATSRGQTNQPQHF
TRBJ2-7,-,16,TRBV30,CAWRPYSRPPEYEQYF
TRBJ2-1,TRBD2,14,TRBV6-1,CASSASGSFNEQFF
TRBJ2-7,TRBD2,17,TRBV10-3,CAISEGVALAVAYEQYF
TRBJ2-7,-,13,TRBV27,CASSRHRTYEQYF
TRBJ1-4,-,13,TRBV7-9,CASSFGTPEKLFF
TRBJ2-2,-,15,TRBV2,CASREQTVNTGELFF
TRBJ1-2,TRBD1,14,TRBV16,CASSPQRGPFGYTF